These 19 T cell receptor beta chains were sequenced from one sample in a study of cytomegalovirus exposure and HLA in healthy donors. Both 60 Vbeta primers and 13 Jbeta primers went into the PCR. Clones were read by immunoSEQ multiplex PCR, and TCRdb kept only the in-frame ones, dropping some. The sample holds 200,000 or so clones, 82% seen once. Sequencing was carried out using PBMCs. The origin of the receptors is a boy aged 2 to 10 in good health and CMV-seronegative.

The rearrangement uses TRBV7-9 and TRBJ2-5; 8 positions match TRBD2. The junction had 5 bases not matched to a gene; V was cut back by 2 bases and J by 3 bases. The CDR3 totals 15 residues. Germline V gives CDR1 SEHNR, CDR2 FQNEAQ (reference sequence). CDR3 bases: TGTGCCAGCAGCTTAATAGCGGGGCTCGAAGAGACCCAGTACTTC. Protein sequence: CASSLIAGLEETQYF.

The rearrangement uses TRBV11-1 and TRBJ1-1; no clear D gene. Germline CDR1 reads SGHAT; CDR2 reads FQDESV (reference sequence). Trimming cost V 0 bases and J 10 bases, with 12 bases left between them. This CDR3 has 13 residues. The CDR3 sequence: CASSLAPGEGAFF. The CDR3 nucleotides read TGTGCCAGCAGCTTAGCGCCTGGGGAGGGAGCTTTCTTT.

The V call is TRBV5-1, the J call TRBJ1-3; a weak D match, TRBD1 (5 bases). Germline CDR1 and CDR2: SGHRS and YFSETQ. This CDR3 has 14 residues. The ends were cut back, 1 base at V and 0 bases at J, with 5 bases in the middle. The CDR3, as DNA: TGCGCCAGCAGCTTGACAGGCTCTGGAAACACCATATATTTT. Residues: CASSLTGSGNTIYF.

V usage is TRBV7-8 and J usage is TRBJ1-1; TRBD1 matches at 8 bases. Per the germline V gene, CDR1 is SGHVS and CDR2 is FQNEAQ. J gave up 3 bases and V 2 bases, and 5 bases lay outside the gene matches. This CDR3 has 15 residues. CDR3 nucleotides: TGTGCCAGCAGCTTACTTGGGACAGGTCACACTGAAGCTTTCTTT. Translation: CASSLLGTGHTEAFF.

The CDR3 here is CASSIDRGRTTMHF. CDR3 DNA: TGTGCCAGTAGTATAGATAGGGGCAGGACTACGATGCACTTT. The chain joins TRBV19 to TRBJ1-6, with D possibly matching TRBD1 (5 bases). The ends were cut back, 0 bases at V and 19 bases at J, with 19 bases in the middle. The CDR3 spans 14 residues. Germline lookup yields CDR1 LNHDA and CDR2 SQIVND (reference sequence). Combining the CDR3 with reference TRBV19 and TRBJ1-6 gives the whole variable domain DGGITQSPKYLFRKEGQNVTLSCEQNLNHDAMYWYRQDPGQGLRLIYYSQIVNDFQKGDIAEGYSVSREKKESFPLTVTSAQKNPTAFYLCASSIDRGRTTMHFGNGTRLTVT.

This sequence joins TRBV9 and TRBJ2-7, with a possible D match to TRBD2 (5 bases). There are 17 residues in the CDR3. V dropped 0 bases and J dropped 0 bases, with 16 bases sitting between them. Germline V gene sequence: CDR1 SGDLS, CDR2 YYNGEE. The CDR3: CASSVVEAPDFSYEQYF. In nucleotides, the CDR3 is TGTGCCAGCAGCGTAGTAGAGGCCCCGGACTTCTCCTACGAGCAGTACTTC.

The genes are TRBV7-3 and TRBJ2-2; 14 nucleotides agree with TRBD2. V trimming: 3 bases; J trimming: 7 bases; junction bases outside the gene matches: 4. The CDR3 loop spans 16 amino acids. Germline CDR1 is SGHTA and CDR2 is FQGTGA. The CDR3 nucleotides read TGTGCCAGCAGCTTGACTAGCGGGGGGGCCGGCGGGGAGCTGTTTTTT. This sequence encodes CASSLTSGGAGGELFF.

The J gene is TRBJ1-4, the V gene TRBV11-2; D remains ambiguous. Germline CDR1 and CDR2: SGHAT and FQNNGV. Trimming shortened V by 0 bases and J by 5 bases, and 10 bases separated the two germline ends. The CDR3 has 15 residues. The CDR3 bases are TGTGCCAGCAGCTTAGATGGACTGGAGAATGAAAAACTGTTTTTT. Translation gives CASSLDGLENEKLFF.

This clone was recorded a few times. The chain recombines TRBV7-8 with TRBJ1-1; D is ambiguous. The CDR3 runs to 14 residues. Germline loops: CDR1 SGHVS, CDR2 FQNEAQ. V was clipped by 1 base and J by 0 bases, with 6 bases between them. The CDR3 reads CASSLDRMNTEAFF. In DNA form, the CDR3 reads TGTGCCAGCAGCTTAGACAGAATGAACACTGAAGCTTTCTTT.

The chain uses TRBV6-5 and TRBJ2-7, with 12 bases identical to TRBD1. Per the germline V gene, CDR1 is MNHEY and CDR2 is SVGAGI. The CDR3 is 15 amino acids. The ends lost 8 bases at V and 7 bases at J; junction bases unmatched: 12. The CDR3 spells CASLPGGQGAKEQYF. The CDR3 nucleotides are TGTGCCAGCTTACCCGGGGGACAGGGGGCGAAAGAGCAGTACTTC.

V usage is TRBV6-5 and J usage is TRBJ2-1; TRBD2 aligns across 9 bases. V lost 0 bases and J lost 10; bases outside the gene matches: 10. Looked up from germline, CDR1 is MNHEY and CDR2 is SVGAGI. The CDR3 is made up of 16 amino acids. The CDR3 coding sequence is TGTGCCAGCAGTTACTCGAGGTCCGCGGGGGGGGGCGAGCAGTTCTTC. It codes for CASSYSRSAGGGEQFF.

The chain recombines TRBV6-5 with TRBJ1-5; D unresolved. In germline, CDR1 is MNHEY, CDR2 SVGAGI. The CDR3 sequence is 14 residues long. V lost 5 bases to trimming and J lost 6 bases, with 14 bases between them. The CDR3 region is CASSRSEGGQPQHF. CDR3 DNA sequence: TGTGCCAGCAGTCGCAGTGAGGGTGGTCAGCCCCAGCATTTT.

The chain links TRBV5-5 to TRBJ1-1; 11 nucleotides align to TRBD1. The germline V gene has CDR1 SGHKS and CDR2 YYEKEE (reference sequence). Losses at the gene ends were 2 bases for V and 5 bases for J; bases not matched to a gene: 5. The CDR3 has 15 residues. The chain's CDR3 is CASSFPGQGVTEAFF. CDR3 DNA: TGTGCCAGCAGCTTTCCGGGACAGGGGGTAACTGAAGCTTTCTTT.

V gene TRBV29-1 combines with J gene TRBJ1-2; 7 bases agree with TRBD1. The CDR3 runs to 13 residues. The V and J ends lost 4 bases and 2 bases, in that order; junction bases with no gene match: 4. CDR1 is SQVTM and CDR2 is ANQGSEA in the germline V gene. CDR3 residues: CSVARDRNYGYTF. CDR3 in DNA: TGCAGCGTTGCCCGGGACAGAAACTATGGCTACACCTTC.

The chain is built from TRBV4-1 and TRBJ2-5, with 7 bases aligning to TRBD1. Germline V gene sequence: CDR1 MGHRA, CDR2 YSYEKL. The CDR3 is made up of 14 amino acids. Trimming removed 4 bases from V and 1 base from J; junction bases left unmatched: 3. In nucleotides, the CDR3 is TGCGCCAGCAGCCTTCGACAGGGCCAAGAGACCCAGTACTTC. Translated, it gives CASSLRQGQETQYF.

The gene calls are TRBV5-6 and TRBJ1-5, with 9 bases matching TRBD1. V shed 3 bases, J shed 4 bases, and the junction held 5 bases outside the gene matches. Germline CDR1 reads SGHDT; CDR2 reads YYEEEE. The CDR3 loop spans 15 amino acids. The CDR3: CASSWGQGENQPQHF. The CDR3 DNA reads as TGTGCCAGCAGCTGGGGACAGGGTGAGAATCAGCCCCAGCATTTT.

The V call is TRBV19, the J call TRBJ1-4; D may be TRBD1 (5 bases). Germline V lookup: CDR1 LNHDA, CDR2 SQIVND (reference sequence). Trimming left V 5 bases short and J 8 bases short, with 15 bases between. The CDR3 is 14 amino acids. This chain's CDR3 is CASSARGGWEKLFF. The CDR3 DNA reads TGTGCCAGTAGTGCCCGCGGGGGATGGGAAAAACTGTTTTTT.

The rearrangement links TRBV27 to TRBJ2-2; D is undetermined. The CDR3 is made up of 13 amino acids. Trimming pared 3 bases from V and 7 bases from J, leaving 9 bases between. CDR1 and CDR2 from the germline V gene are MNHEY and SMNVEV (reference sequence). In DNA form, the CDR3 reads TGTGCCAGCAGTTTTCAGTTTCTCGGGGAGCTGTTTTTT. Protein sequence: CASSFQFLGELFF.

V usage is TRBV6-1 and J usage is TRBJ1-1; tentative D call: TRBD1 (5 bases). Between the trimmed V and J ends, which lost 2 bases and 1 base, there was a span of 8 bases. From germline, CDR1 is MNHNS and CDR2 SASEGT. The CDR3 runs 14 residues. This chain's CDR3 is CASSERGGNTEAFF. The CDR3 nucleotides are TGTGCCAGCAGTGAAAGGGGCGGGAACACTGAAGCTTTCTTT.